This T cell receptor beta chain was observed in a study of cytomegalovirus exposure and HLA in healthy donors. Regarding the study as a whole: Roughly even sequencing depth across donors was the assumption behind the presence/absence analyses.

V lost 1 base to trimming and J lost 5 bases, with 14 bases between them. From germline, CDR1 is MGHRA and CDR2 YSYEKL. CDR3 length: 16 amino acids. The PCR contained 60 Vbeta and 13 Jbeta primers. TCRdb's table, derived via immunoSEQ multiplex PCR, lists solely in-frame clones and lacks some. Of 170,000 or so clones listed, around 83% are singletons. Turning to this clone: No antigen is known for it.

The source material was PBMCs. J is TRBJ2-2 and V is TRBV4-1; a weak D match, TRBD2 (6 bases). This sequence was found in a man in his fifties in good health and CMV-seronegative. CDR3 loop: CASSQGRVRGTGELFF. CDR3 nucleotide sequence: TGCGCCAGCAGCCAAGGAAGGGTCCGGGGGACCGGGGAGCTGTTTTTT.